A selection of T cell receptor beta chains follows, all from one sample in a study of blood T cells in healthy people across ages. MiXCR, applied by TCRdb to the 5' RACE reads, yields one record per CDR3 protein. The sample contains around 940,000 distinct CDR3 sequences, roughly 51% of which appear only once. Source material: blood. The receptors were gathered from a woman aged 60-70 years in good health. Both conserved end residues are part of each CDR3. D genes are given only for firm matches. Clone size is given for some rows only: seen once, a few or many times, or a class if the clone is expanded.

V: TRBV5-1; D: -; J: TRBJ2-6; size: -; CDR3: CASFPTVSSGANVLTF; DNA: TGCGCCAGCTTCCCGACAGTCAGCTCTGGGGCCAACGTCCTGACTTTC
V: TRBV5-1; D: TRBD2; J: TRBJ2-5; size: -; CDR3: CASSLELAGGKTQYF; DNA: TGCGCCAGCAGCTTGGAACTAGCGGGAGGGAAGACCCAGTACTTC
V: TRBV10-1; D: TRBD1; J: TRBJ1-6; size: few; CDR3: CASNRGNSPLHF; DNA: TGCGCCAGCAACAGGGGAAATTCACCCCTCCACTTT
V: TRBV5-1; D: -; J: TRBJ2-2; size: -; CDR3: CASILSRAGVGVPNTGELFF; DNA: TGCGCCAGCATCCTAAGTCGGGCTGGCGTGGGGGTGCCAAACACCGGGGAGCTGTTTTTT
V: TRBV28; D: -; J: TRBJ2-6; size: few; CDR3: CASSLVDNSGANVLTF; DNA: TGTGCCAGCAGTTTAGTGGATAACTCTGGGGCCAACGTCCTGACTTTC
V: TRBV5-1; D: -; J: TRBJ2-7; size: few; CDR3: CASSGTRGSYEQYF; DNA: TGCGCCAGCAGCGGAACCAGAGGTTCCTACGAGCAGTACTTC
V: TRBV10-3; D: TRBD1; J: TRBJ2-3; size: -; CDR3: CAISGVTGGPDTQYF; DNA: TGTGCCATCAGTGGTGTGACAGGGGGTCCAGATACGCAGTATTTT
V: TRBV4-2; D: -; J: TRBJ2-6; size: -; CDR3: CASSQDRTSGTGANVLTF; DNA: TGTGCCAGCAGCCAGGACCGGACTTCGGGTACTGGGGCCAACGTCCTGACTTTC
V: TRBV29-1; D: -; J: TRBJ1-4; size: once; CDR3: CSVSVPGGEKLFF; DNA: TGCAGCGTTTCGGTTCCCGGGGGTGAAAAACTGTTTTTT
V: TRBV20-1; D: TRBD2; J: TRBJ2-3; size: -; CDR3: CSARDGTNPDTQYF; DNA: TGCAGTGCTAGAGATGGGACTAACCCGGATACGCAGTATTTT
V: TRBV9; D: -; J: TRBJ2-7; size: -; CDR3: CASSVGVGFYEQYF; DNA: TGTGCCAGCAGCGTAGGAGTAGGCTTCTACGAGCAGTACTTC
V: TRBV6-2/TRBV6-3; D: TRBD2; J: TRBJ2-2; size: -; CDR3: CASSYRGLAENTGELFF; DNA: TGTGCCAGCAGTTACCGCGGACTAGCAGAGAACACCGGGGAGCTGTTTTTT
V: TRBV6-1; D: TRBD2; J: TRBJ2-5; size: -; CDR3: CASRQRGGWRETQYF; DNA: TGTGCCAGCAGGCAGCGGGGGGGATGGCGGGAGACCCAGTACTTC
V: TRBV28; D: -; J: TRBJ2-7; size: -; CDR3: CASRKGGMGENEQYF; DNA: TGTGCCAGCCGAAAGGGCGGGATGGGGGAAAACGAGCAGTACTTC
V: TRBV7-2; D: -; J: TRBJ2-1; size: -; CDR3: CASSFGPPLNEQFF; DNA: TGTGCCAGCAGCTTCGGTCCTCCCCTCAATGAGCAGTTCTTC
V: TRBV6-5; D: -; J: TRBJ2-1; size: -; CDR3: CASSPTYSRLGEQFF; DNA: TGTGCCAGCAGTCCAACGTACTCCCGACTAGGCGAGCAGTTCTTC
V: TRBV7-2; D: -; J: TRBJ2-7; size: few; CDR3: CASSTRTGGDEQYF; DNA: TGTGCCAGCAGCACTCGGACAGGCGGGGACGAGCAGTACTTC
V: TRBV5-6; D: TRBD2; J: TRBJ2-3; size: -; CDR3: CASQGMAGVTDTQYF; DNA: TGTGCCAGCCAAGGAATGGCGGGAGTCACAGATACGCAGTATTTT
V: TRBV24-1; D: TRBD2; J: TRBJ2-7; size: -; CDR3: CATSASTSVHYEQYF; DNA: TGTGCCACCAGTGCTTCGACTAGCGTTCACTACGAGCAGTACTTC
V: TRBV20-1; D: -; J: TRBJ1-6; size: -; CDR3: CSARGSPNNNSPLHF; DNA: TGCAGTGCTAGGGGGAGTCCGAATAATAATTCACCCCTCCACTTT
V: TRBV11-2; D: TRBD2; J: TRBJ2-4; size: -; CDR3: CASSPIAGKAHNEQYF; DNA: TGTGCCAGCAGCCCAATAGCGGGGAAAGCTCACAATGAGCAGTACTTC
V: TRBV7-2; D: -; J: TRBJ1-2; size: -; CDR3: CASSLGGQSYGYTF; DNA: TGTGCCAGCAGCTTAGGAGGACAGAGCTATGGCTACACCTTC
V: TRBV4-2; D: -; J: TRBJ2-7; size: -; CDR3: CASSQELVAYKQYF; DNA: TGTGCCAGCAGCCAAGAACTAGTAGCCTACAAGCAGTACTTC
V: TRBV20-1; D: -; J: TRBJ2-1; size: few; CDR3: CSANRLRGLTYNEQFF; DNA: TGCAGTGCTAACCGCCTCAGGGGCCTGACCTACAATGAGCAGTTCTTC
V: TRBV20-1; D: TRBD2; J: TRBJ2-7; size: few; CDR3: CSARRTSETYEQYF; DNA: TGCAGTGCTAGAAGGACTAGCGAAACCTACGAGCAGTACTTC
V: TRBV10-3; D: TRBD2; J: TRBJ2-4; size: -; CDR3: CAISESNIIGSGRALAKNIQYF; DNA: TGTGCCATCAGTGAGTCGAATATCATAGGAAGCGGGAGGGCCCTAGCCAAAAACATTCAGTACTTC
V: TRBV3-1; D: -; J: TRBJ2-5; size: few; CDR3: CASSRDHQETQYF; DNA: TGTGCCAGCAGCCGGGATCACCAAGAGACCCAGTACTTC
V: TRBV6-2/TRBV6-3; D: -; J: TRBJ1-2; size: few; CDR3: CASSWAGLFYGYTF; DNA: TGTGCCAGCAGTTGGGCCGGACTGTTCTATGGCTACACCTTC
V: TRBV20-1; D: TRBD2; J: TRBJ2-1; size: few; CDR3: CSAPGTSGSYEQFF; DNA: TGCAGTGCGCCCGGGACTAGCGGGAGTTATGAGCAGTTCTTC
V: TRBV30; D: TRBD2; J: TRBJ2-1; size: -; CDR3: CAWTAGGPNEQFF; DNA: TGTGCCTGGACAGCGGGAGGGCCCAATGAGCAGTTCTTC
V: TRBV29-1; D: TRBD1; J: TRBJ1-1; size: few; CDR3: CSVKRSGQTRTEAFF; DNA: TGCAGCGTTAAGAGGTCGGGACAGACGAGAACTGAAGCTTTCTTT
V: TRBV29-1; D: TRBD1; J: TRBJ2-5; size: -; CDR3: CSVDGHRGSTETQYF; DNA: TGCAGCGTTGATGGGCACAGGGGCTCAACGGAGACCCAGTACTTC
V: TRBV28; D: -; J: TRBJ2-7; size: -; CDR3: CASGGAAQQYF; DNA: TGTGCCAGCGGGGGGGCGGCGCAGCAGTACTTC
V: TRBV20-1; D: -; J: TRBJ2-5; size: -; CDR3: CRVPRGGGETQYF; DNA: TGCAGAGTCCCAAGGGGAGGAGGTGAGACCCAGTACTTC
V: TRBV7-2; D: -; J: TRBJ2-5; size: -; CDR3: CASSFFGPQETQYF; DNA: TGTGCCAGCAGCTTTTTCGGACCCCAAGAGACCCAGTACTTC
V: TRBV20-1; D: -; J: TRBJ2-7; size: -; CDR3: CSAPDGNLGTYEQYF; DNA: TGCAGTGCCCCAGACGGCAACCTGGGAACCTACGAGCAGTACTTC
V: TRBV10-3; D: TRBD1; J: TRBJ1-2; size: -; CDR3: CAISAGTGSYGYTF; DNA: TGTGCCATCAGTGCCGGGACAGGGAGCTATGGCTACACCTTC
V: TRBV12-3/TRBV12-4; D: TRBD1; J: TRBJ1-5; size: few; CDR3: CASSLGQGRGQPQHF; DNA: TGTGCCAGCAGTTTGGGACAGGGAAGGGGTCAGCCCCAGCATTTT
V: TRBV6-1; D: TRBD2; J: TRBJ2-1; size: -; CDR3: CASNPGDGRHSYNERFF; DNA: TGTGCCAGCAACCCTGGGGACGGGAGGCACTCCTACAATGAGCGGTTCTTC
V: TRBV6-1; D: -; J: TRBJ2-3; size: few; CDR3: CASSETVQRADTQYF; DNA: TGTGCCAGCAGTGAAACGGTCCAGAGGGCAGATACGCAGTATTTT
V: TRBV5-1; D: TRBD1; J: TRBJ2-1; size: few; CDR3: CASSLAGQGREQFF; DNA: TGCGCCAGCAGCTTGGCGGGACAGGGAAGGGAGCAGTTCTTC
V: TRBV28; D: TRBD2; J: TRBJ2-1; size: many; CDR3: CASSRAGATRNEQFF; DNA: TGTGCCAGCAGTCGAGCGGGAGCGACACGGAATGAGCAGTTCTTC
V: TRBV12-3/TRBV12-4; D: -; J: TRBJ1-6; size: -; CDR3: CASSHSNSPLHF; DNA: TGTGCCAGCAGCCACTCCAATTCACCCCTCCACTTT
V: TRBV7-9; D: -; J: TRBJ2-5; size: few; CDR3: CASSSTEGETQYF; DNA: TGTGCCAGCAGCTCTACGGAGGGGGAGACCCAGTACTTC
V: TRBV13; D: TRBD2; J: TRBJ2-1; size: -; CDR3: CASSLGGLAGVDEQFF; DNA: TGTGCCAGCAGCCTCGGAGGACTAGCGGGAGTAGATGAGCAGTTCTTC
V: TRBV6-2/TRBV6-3; D: -; J: TRBJ2-4; size: -; CDR3: CASKASGGGKNIQYF; DNA: TGTGCCAGCAAAGCCTCGGGTGGGGGCAAAAACATTCAGTACTTC
V: TRBV27; D: TRBD1; J: TRBJ2-7; size: -; CDR3: CASSLGTGGDEQYF; DNA: TGTGCCAGCAGTTTAGGGACAGGGGGAGACGAGCAGTACTTC
V: TRBV5-1; D: TRBD2; J: TRBJ2-1; size: -; CDR3: CASAFGGGRANEQFF; DNA: TGCGCCAGCGCTTTCGGGGGAGGGAGGGCCAATGAGCAGTTCTTC
V: TRBV4-1; D: -; J: TRBJ2-7; size: -; CDR3: CASSQDPGHNEQYF; DNA: TGCGCCAGCAGCCAAGACCCGGGCCACAATGAGCAGTACTTC